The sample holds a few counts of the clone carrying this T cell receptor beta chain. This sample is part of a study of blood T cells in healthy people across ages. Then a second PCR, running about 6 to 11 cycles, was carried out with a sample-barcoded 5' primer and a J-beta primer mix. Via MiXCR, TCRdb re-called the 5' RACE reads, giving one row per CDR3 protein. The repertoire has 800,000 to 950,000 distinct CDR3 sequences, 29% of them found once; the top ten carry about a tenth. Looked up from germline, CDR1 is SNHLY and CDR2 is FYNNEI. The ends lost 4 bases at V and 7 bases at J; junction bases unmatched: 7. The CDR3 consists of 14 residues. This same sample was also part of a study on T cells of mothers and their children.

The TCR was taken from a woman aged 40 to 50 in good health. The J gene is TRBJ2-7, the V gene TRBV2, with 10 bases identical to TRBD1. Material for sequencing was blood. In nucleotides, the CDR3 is TGTGCCAGCAGTGTGGGACAGGGGCGTTTGGAGCAGTACTTC. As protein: CASSVGQGRLEQYF.